Listed here are 6 T cell receptor beta chains from one sample, sequenced in a study of OX40 agonist ivuxolimab in advanced cancers. Assay: immunoSEQ multiplex PCR; the TCRdb copy retains only in-frame clones and omits some. Of around 45,000 clones in the sample, roughly 88% were seen once. Sequences were derived from CD4+ or CD8+ T cells sorted from blood, sampled in a trial of the OX40 agonist ivuxolimab. The receptors originated from an adult with an advanced solid tumor such as melanoma, head and neck, liver or kidney cancer.

The chain combines TRBV29-1 with TRBJ1-4; maybe TRBD1 (6 bases). Germline V CDR1 and CDR2: SQVTM, ANQGSEA. The CDR3 is made up of 11 amino acids. The ends were cut back, 6 bases at V and 8 bases at J, with 10 bases in the middle. The DNA of the CDR3 is TGCAGCGTGGAGGGGGGGGAAAAACTGTTTTTT. Protein: CSVEGGEKLFF.

This clone was seen more than once but under ten times. This sample includes further DNA sequences coding for the same CDR3. This chain links TRBV5-5 with TRBJ2-3; the D gene is possibly TRBD1 (5 bases). This CDR3 comprises 14 residues. Germline V lookup: CDR1 SGHKS, CDR2 YYEKEE (reference sequence). Trimming stripped 2 bases from V and 2 bases from J, with 9 bases between. CDR3 DNA sequence: TGTGCCAGCAGCTTAGGACATTCCACAGATACGCAGTATTTT. Protein: CASSLGHSTDTQYF. Filled out from reference TRBV5-5 and TRBJ2-3, the complete variable domain reads DAGVTQSPTHLIKTRGQQVTLRCSPISGHKSVSWYQQVLGQGPQFIFQYYEKEERGRGNFPDRFSARQFPNYSSELNVNALLLGDSALYLCASSLGHSTDTQYFGPGTRLTVL.

CDR3 amino acids: CASSSRTSGGAVTDTQYF. DNA of the CDR3: TGTGCCAGCAGCTCCCGGACTAGCGGGGGGGCCGTCACAGATACGCAGTATTTT. The chain recombines TRBV11-3 with TRBJ2-3, with 15 bases aligning to TRBD2. With 4 bases clipped from V and 2 bases from J, the junction kept 7 bases outside the gene matches. Germline V gene sequence: CDR1 SGHNT, CDR2 YENEEA. The CDR3 is made up of 18 amino acids.

This chain links TRBV6-6 with TRBJ2-2; no definite D call. Germline assignment: CDR1 MNHNY and CDR2 SVGAGI (reference sequence). This CDR3 has 14 residues. V was clipped by 0 bases and J by 6 bases, with 8 bases between them. As DNA, the CDR3 is TGTGCCAGCAGTTACTCGGGGTTCTCCGGGGAGCTGTTTTTT. It translates to CASSYSGFSGELFF.

The CDR3 DNA sequence: TGTGCCAGCAGCGCAGCCGCCGGGGGCGCTTCCGAGCAGTACTTC. This codes for CASSAAAGGASEQYF. This chain uses TRBV7-6 with TRBJ2-7, with D perhaps given as TRBD1 or TRBD2 (6 bases each). Trimming removed 5 bases at V and 6 bases at J, with 20 bases between. This CDR3 region has 15 residues. Germline V gene data show CDR1 as SGHVS and CDR2 as FNYEAQ. The variable domain in full, completed from reference TRBV7-6 and TRBJ2-7, reads GAGVSQSPRYKVTKRGQDVALRCDPISGHVSLYWYRQALGQGPEFLTYFNYEAQQDKSGLPNDRFSAERPEGSISTLTIQRTEQRDSAMYRCASSAAAGGASEQYFGPGTRLTVT.

The V and J genes are TRBV7-9 and TRBJ1-4; 12 positions match TRBD1. CDR3 length: 13 amino acids. Germline assignment: CDR1 SEHNR and CDR2 FQNEAQ (reference sequence). CDR3 protein: CAVPGQGAEKLFF. For the CDR3, the DNA is TGTGCAGTTCCGGGACAGGGGGCAGAAAAACTGTTTTTT.